This TCR beta chain was obtained from a study of PD-1 blockade in classical Hodgkin lymphoma. Data came from immunoSEQ multiplex PCR; TCRdb stores just in-frame clones and leaves some out. The repertoire holds roughly 18,000 clones, with 65% as singletons. Autologous stem cell transplantation was followed by relapse in every patient, and brentuximab vedotin exposure varied. This clone was picked up a small number of times. Its specificity is not known. Study-wide points: Reports described newly diagnosed patients as having lower baseline TCR diversity than healthy donors.

The specimen comprised peripheral blood mononuclear cells (PBMCs), sampled before the second cycle of nivolumab. The receptor comes from a human donor with classical Hodgkin lymphoma.

The DNA for the CDR3 is TGCGCCAGCAGCCCCTCTAGCGGGAGGTGGGCAGATACGCAGTATTTT. This encodes CASSPSSGRWADTQYF. V usage is TRBV4-1 and J usage is TRBJ2-3; 11 nucleotides line up with TRBD2. The V gene end was trimmed by 4 bases and the J gene end by 4 bases; junction bases not matched to a gene: 7. The CDR3 is made up of 16 amino acids. Per germline, CDR1 MGHRA and CDR2 YSYEKL.